The TCR beta chain under discussion was sequenced for a study of CXCR3-negative and CXCR3-positive naive CD8 T cells (dated by TCRdb to about 2019). Concerning the study at large: In total, 130 million to 150 million TRB reads were obtained, or roughly 1.5 +/- 0.3 million reads per library. Diversity and physicochemical repertoire analyses covered over 10 donors pooled from two independent experiments. For the TRBV-TRBJ cluster analysis, the naive subsets came from a handful of donors, while the memory cells came from 3 donors.

Regarding this clonotype: There is no known antigen for this receptor.

Each CD8+ T cell subset was flow-sorted in triplicate, with over 250,000 cells per subset placed directly into RLT lysis buffer. Peripheral blood mononuclear cells were isolated from buffy coats by standard density gradient centrifugation. Total RNA was extracted from sorted cells with an RNeasy Mini Kit. The CDR3, cysteine through phenylalanine, is 17 amino acids long. Nucleotide data are not available. For CDR1 and CDR2, the germline V gene lists MDHEN and SYDVKM. The instrument was a NextSeq 550. The Human TCR Profiling Kit (MiLaboratory) was used to prepare UMI-labeled 5' RACE TRB cDNA libraries. The full amount of extracted RNA was used for cDNA synthesis, and the full amount of resulting cDNA was used for PCR amplification. Libraries were prepared in parallel with an identical number of PCR cycles. As for the authors' bioinformatics: MIGEC and MiXCR extracted about 50,000 +/- 10,000 unique UMI-labeled TRB cDNA molecules per library, requiring at least two reads per UMI. An average of about 40,000 +/- 10,000 functional in-frame TRB CDR3 nucleotide clonotypes without stop codons was found per library. After each sample was downsampled to 5000 UMI-labeled TRB molecules, VDJtools was used to calculate diversity metrics such as normalized Shannon-Wiener and Chao1. For the central five CDR3 residues, VDJtools calculated physicochemical properties weighted by clonotype size, namely interaction energy, strength, volume and Kidera factor 4. TCRdb reprocessed the reads, so every CDR3 protein sequence counts as one entry and DNA is not shown. What appears here as the V and J calls and clone size reflects TCRdb's work, not the paper's. The table kept for this sample lists tens of thousands of distinct CDR3 sequences. The top ten clones comprise around a quarter of the sample.

General study outcomes and caveats: Surface CD5, linked to self-reactivity in mice, was comparable between naive subsets; TCR interaction strength was therefore also inferred from TRB CDR3 physicochemical properties. Repertoire diversity was comparably high in both naive subsets but much lower in memory CD8+ T cells. Freshly isolated PBMCs were used for most assays because CXCR3 expression partially decreased after cryopreservation. Within the same donor, TRBV-TRBJ usage looked similar between naive CXCR3-negative and CXCR3-positive cells, but memory cells had distinct patterns.

The material sequenced was memory CD8+ T cells from blood. The label giving this sample's cell subset or site can be read as: conventional CD8+ memory T cells (TMEM), sorted as controls. This clonotype was obtained from a human donor in good health. Some clones in this sample may be carry-over from other donors' samples. Recombination connected TRBV28 to TRBJ1-4. The CDR3 in this case is CASSLWREGASNEKLFF.